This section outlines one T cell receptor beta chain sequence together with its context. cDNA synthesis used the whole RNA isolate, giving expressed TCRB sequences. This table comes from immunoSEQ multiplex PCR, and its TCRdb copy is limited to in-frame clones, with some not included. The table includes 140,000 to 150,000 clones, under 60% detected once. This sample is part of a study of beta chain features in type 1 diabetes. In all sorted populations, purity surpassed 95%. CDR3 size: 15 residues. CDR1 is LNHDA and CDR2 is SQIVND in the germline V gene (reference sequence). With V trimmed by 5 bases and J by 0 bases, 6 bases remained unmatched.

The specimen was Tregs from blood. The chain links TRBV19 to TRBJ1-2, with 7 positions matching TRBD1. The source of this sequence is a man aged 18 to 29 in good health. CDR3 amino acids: CASSLRTGSNYGYTF. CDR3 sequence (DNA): TGTGCCAGTAGTTTACGGACAGGATCTAACTATGGCTACACCTTC.